The clone carrying this T cell receptor (beta chain) counts as large. Its specificity is unknown. The data derive from a study of T cell repertoires in aging, cancer and after chemotherapy. Looking at the study overall: Patients with glioblastoma brain tumors were sampled before and after temozolomide-based therapy.

CDR1 and CDR2 (germline): SQVTM, ANQGSEA. The CDR3 length is 12 residues. V lost 4 bases, J lost 5 bases, and 2 bases stayed unmatched. The template was genomic DNA from peripheral blood, not RNA. Study-wide points: Loss of evenness, beyond lost richness, contributed to age-related TCR diversity decline in cancer patients.

TRB rearrangements spanning V, D and J were amplified using mixed TRB-A/B primers. Each CDR3 protein gets one entry after TCRdb re-called the multiplex PCR reads with MiXCR. The sample shows over 2,000 distinct CDR3 sequences, approximately 50% of them seen only once. Sample: blood. This chain links TRBV29-1 with TRBJ1-5; 7 bases align to TRBD1. The receptor was derived from a human donor with a solid tumor. CDR3 residues: CSVGGTDQPQHF. The DNA of the CDR3 is TGCAGCGTTGGGGGGACAGATCAGCCCCAGCATTTT.